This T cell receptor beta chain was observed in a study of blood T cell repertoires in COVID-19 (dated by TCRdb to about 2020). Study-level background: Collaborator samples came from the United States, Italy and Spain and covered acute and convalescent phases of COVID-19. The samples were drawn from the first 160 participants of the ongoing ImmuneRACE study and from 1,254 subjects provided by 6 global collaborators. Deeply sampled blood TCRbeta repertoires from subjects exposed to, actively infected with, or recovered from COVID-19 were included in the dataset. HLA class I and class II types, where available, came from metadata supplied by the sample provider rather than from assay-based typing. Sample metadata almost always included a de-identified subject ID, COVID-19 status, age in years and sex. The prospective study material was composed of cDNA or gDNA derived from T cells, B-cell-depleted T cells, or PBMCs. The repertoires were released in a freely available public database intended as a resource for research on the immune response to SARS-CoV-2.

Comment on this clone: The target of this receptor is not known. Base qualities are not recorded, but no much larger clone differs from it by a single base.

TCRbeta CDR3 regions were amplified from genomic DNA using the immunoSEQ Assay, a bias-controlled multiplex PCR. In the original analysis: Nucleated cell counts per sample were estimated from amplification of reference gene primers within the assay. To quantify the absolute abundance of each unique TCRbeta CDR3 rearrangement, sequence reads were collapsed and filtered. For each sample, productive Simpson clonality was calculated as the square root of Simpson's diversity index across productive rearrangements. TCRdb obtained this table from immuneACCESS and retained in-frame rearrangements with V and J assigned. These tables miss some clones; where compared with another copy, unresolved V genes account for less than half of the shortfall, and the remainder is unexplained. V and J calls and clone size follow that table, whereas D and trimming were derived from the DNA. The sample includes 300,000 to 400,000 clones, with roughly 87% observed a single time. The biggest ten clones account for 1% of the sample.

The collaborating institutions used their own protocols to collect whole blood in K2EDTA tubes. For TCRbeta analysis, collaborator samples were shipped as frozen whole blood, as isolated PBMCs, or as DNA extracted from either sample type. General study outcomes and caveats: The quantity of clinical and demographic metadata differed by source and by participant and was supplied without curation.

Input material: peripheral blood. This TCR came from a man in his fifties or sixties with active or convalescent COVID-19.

The sequence in DNA is TGTGCCAGCAGCGTAGGCGTCCCCCCTGGCGTCCTGACTTTC. It translates as CASSVGVPPGVLTF. This chain is built from TRBV9 and TRBJ2-6; no confident D gene assignment can be made. Measured from the cysteine to the phenylalanine, the CDR3 is 14 residues long. Only the CDR3 region is kept as DNA, spanning 42 bases read in frame from base 1. Trimming at the junction amounts to 0 bases on V and 12 bases on J, and the germline ends lie 13 bases apart. For CDR1 and CDR2, the germline V gene lists SGDLS and YYNGEE.